This TCR beta chain was identified during a study of blood T cell repertoires in COVID-19. Study in general: T cells, B-cell-depleted T cells, or PBMCs provided the cDNA or gDNA that served as material.

The Seattle patients joined while their infection was active and were tracked longitudinally afterward. The sample holds one count of this clone. In the original processing: The assay estimated nucleated cells by amplifying reference gene primers. Repertoires were generated with immunoSEQ multiplex PCR, while TCRdb's copy carries only in-frame clones and drops some. The DNA was the basis for D and trimming; V, J and clone size are from that table. The data show about 130,000 clones, 70% to 80% seen once. Sequenced material: peripheral blood. This receptor was obtained from a woman between 70 and 85 years old with COVID-19, enrolled during active disease.

The CDR3 DNA is TGTGCCAGCAGTGACCGGAGGGATACGCAGTATTTT. Translating gives CASSDRRDTQYF. V and J are TRBV28 and TRBJ2-3; possible D gene TRBD2, 5 bases. V lost 5 bases, J lost 6 bases, and 9 bases lay in between. The CDR3 covers 12 residues. From germline, CDR1 is MDHEN and CDR2 SYDVKM. The full variable domain, completed using reference TRBV28 and TRBJ2-3, is DVKVTQSSRYLVKRTGEKVFLECVQDMDHENMFWYRQDPGLGLRLIYFSYDVKMKEKGDIPEGYSVSREKKERFSLILESASTNQTSMYLCASSDRRDTQYFGPGTRLTVL.